Described below is a single TCR beta chain sequence and its context. Produced via immunoSEQ multiplex PCR; TCRdb's table is partial and in-frame only. This table has over 150,000 clones, 95% to 97% appearing once. This CDR3 region has 12 residues. V shed 4 bases and J shed 7 bases, with 5 bases lying between them. Germline V CDR1 and CDR2: LNHNV, YYDKDF (reference sequence). This sample stems from a study of cytomegalovirus exposure and HLA in healthy donors. Study information: The platform used for the approximately 130 validation repertoires matched that of the approximately 670 first-cohort repertoires, a later analysis reported.

Input material: PBMCs. The chain joins TRBV15 to TRBJ1-6; D is undetermined. This sequence originates from a young woman in good health and CMV-seronegative. Here the CDR3 reads CATSKANSPLHF. The CDR3 DNA follows: TGTGCCACCAGCAAAGCCAATTCACCCCTCCACTTT.